This is a list of T cell receptor beta chains from one sample in a study of T cell clones after liver transplantation. Generated by immunoSEQ multiplex PCR, the TCRdb table keeps only in-frame clones and is missing some. The sample contains 45,000 to 60,000 clones, approximately 84% of which appear only once. Source: CD4+ T cells from blood, taken before liver transplant. Receptors were obtained from a human donor who received a liver transplant. The CDR3 runs from the conserved cysteine through the conserved F or W. The D gene is left open where the match is weak. The size field is filled for only some rows; it gives once, few, many or a size class.

j_call clone_size d_call v_call cdr3_aa cdr3_nt
TRBJ1-3 - - TRBV19 CASSTGRSGNTIYF TGTGCCAGTAGTACCGGACGGAGTGGAAACACCATATATTTT
TRBJ2-4 - - TRBV4-1 CASSQGGQWGLAKNIQYF TGCGCCAGCAGCCAAGGTGGCCAGTGGGGCCTAGCCAAAAACATTCAGTACTTC
TRBJ2-7 - TRBD2 TRBV19 CASSIGATGGYEQYF TGTGCCAGTAGTATTGGGGCGACGGGAGGATACGAGCAGTACTTC
TRBJ1-1 medium-sized TRBD1 TRBV28 CASRGQGNTEAFF TGTGCCAGCAGGGGACAGGGGAACACTGAAGCTTTCTTT
TRBJ2-7 - - TRBV19 CASSMWAGREGEQYF TGTGCCAGTAGTATGTGGGCTGGGCGTGAGGGCGAGCAGTACTTC
TRBJ2-1 - TRBD2 TRBV18 CASSQLSGSLNEQFF TGTGCCAGCTCGCAACTTAGCGGGAGTTTAAATGAGCAGTTCTTC
TRBJ2-2 - TRBD2 TRBV7-2 CASSLVAGMTGELFF TGTGCCAGCAGCTTAGTAGCGGGAATGACCGGGGAGCTGTTTTTT
TRBJ1-6 - - TRBV9 CASSVGVDGFSPLHF TGTGCCAGCAGCGTAGGTGTTGATGGGTTTTCACCCCTCCACTTT
TRBJ1-2 - - TRBV15 CATSNHRDGYTF TGTGCCACCAGCAACCACAGGGATGGCTACACCTTC
TRBJ1-2 once - TRBV7-9 CASSDPRNTDGYTF TGTGCCAGCAGCGACCCAAGAAATACAGATGGCTACACCTTC
TRBJ2-3 - - TRBV6-1 CASSDRFLGLVDTQYF TGTGCCAGCAGTGATAGGTTTCTGGGGTTAGTCGATACGCAGTATTTT
TRBJ1-2 - TRBD1 TRBV6-5 CASSPWTGVDYGYTF TGTGCCAGCAGCCCATGGACAGGGGTCGACTATGGCTACACCTTC
TRBJ1-2 - TRBD1 TRBV28 CASSVPQTGIDTF TGTGCCAGCAGTGTGCCCCAGACAGGGATCGACACCTTC
TRBJ1-6 - TRBD1 TRBV7-3 CASSKTGGTSPLHF TGTGCCAGCAGTAAAACAGGGGGCACTTCACCCCTCCACTTT
TRBJ2-7 - - TRBV2 CASNPVGSYEQYF TGTGCCAGCAATCCAGTAGGTTCCTACGAGCAGTACTTC
TRBJ2-3 - - TRBV9 CASSSLGTTDTQYF TGTGCCAGCAGCTCTCTAGGTACCACAGATACGCAGTATTTT
TRBJ1-1 - - TRBV28 CASSLDGTRVTEAFF TGTGCCAGCAGTTTAGATGGCACTAGGGTCACTGAAGCTTTCTTT
TRBJ2-3 few - TRBV4-3 CASSQQGSGSTDTQYF TGCGCCAGCAGCCAACAGGGGAGCGGGAGCACAGATACGCAGTATTTT
TRBJ1-2 - TRBD1 TRBV5-1 CASSWDRGRNYGYTF TGCGCCAGCAGCTGGGACAGGGGGCGCAACTATGGCTACACCTTC
TRBJ2-7 - - TRBV9 CASSVEPGSYEQYF TGTGCCAGCAGCGTAGAACCGGGCTCCTACGAGCAGTACTTC
TRBJ2-2 - TRBD2 TRBV19 CASSDRTSGSMNTGELFF TGTGCCAGTAGTGATCGGACTAGCGGGAGCATGAACACCGGGGAGCTGTTTTTT
TRBJ2-1 - TRBD2 TRBV7-2 CASVRSGGAHEQFF TGTGCCAGCGTTAGAAGCGGGGGGGCCCATGAGCAGTTCTTC
TRBJ2-1 once TRBD2 TRBV7-2 CASSLRASGLAGGWNEQFF TGTGCCAGCAGCTTAAGGGCCTCGGGTTTAGCGGGAGGCTGGAATGAGCAGTTCTTC
TRBJ2-5 - TRBD2 TRBV19 CASTLGLAGWETQYF TGTGCCAGTACCCTAGGACTAGCGGGATGGGAGACCCAGTACTTC
TRBJ2-5 - - TRBV5-4 CASSNPGGETQYF TGTGCCAGCAGTAATCCAGGCGGAGAGACCCAGTACTTC
TRBJ1-5 - TRBD1 TRBV18 CASSPTGGRGNQPQHF TGTGCCAGCTCACCGACAGGGGGACGCGGCAATCAGCCCCAGCATTTT
TRBJ2-1 - TRBD2 TRBV6-5 CASSYRTSGIDNEQFF TGTGCCAGCAGTTACCGGACTAGCGGGATTGACAATGAGCAGTTCTTC
TRBJ1-2 - - TRBV5-6 CASIGANYGYTF TGTGCCAGCATAGGAGCTAACTATGGCTACACCTTC
TRBJ1-1 - - TRBV7-3 CASSPSANTEAFF TGTGCCAGCAGCCCCTCGGCAAACACTGAAGCTTTCTTT
TRBJ2-1 - - TRBV10-2 CASSDTGAEEGEQFF TGCGCCAGCAGTGATACGGGGGCGGAAGAGGGTGAGCAGTTCTTC
TRBJ2-7 - - TRBV9 CASSVGGLSGEQYF TGTGCCAGCAGCGTAGGAGGGCTATCGGGCGAGCAGTACTTC
TRBJ2-5 - - TRBV28 CASGEALETQYF TGTGCCAGCGGTGAGGCTTTGGAGACCCAGTACTTC